The clone carrying this TCR beta chain has at least ten counts. These data belong to a study of human T cells and chemical hapten exposure. Study overall: Readings were taken at 6 days from patch tests that had applied 0.01% DPC to the upper back.

The study used a library that attached unique molecular identifiers to individual cDNA molecules. TCRdb reprocessed the RACE reads with MiXCR, giving one entry per CDR3 protein. The data contain around 57,000 distinct CDR3 sequences, about 11% of them singletons. Time point denoted: patch test 1, 2 weeks after DPC sensitization. Documented treatment: therapeutic diphenylcyclopropenone sensitization with weekly scalp DPC. Unseparated into fractions, whole blood served as the source from which total RNA was extracted. CDR1 SGHRS and CDR2 YFSETQ come from the germline V gene. This CDR3 spans 13 amino acids. V gave up 4 bases and J gave up 1 base, with 8 bases separating them.

The V and J genes are TRBV5-1 and TRBJ1-1, with D possibly TRBD1 on 6 matching bases. The source material was whole blood, sampled in connection with sensitization to the hapten diphenylcyclopropenone (DPC). The receptor was derived from a middle-aged woman with alopecia areata. Some clones in this sample may be carry-over from other donors' samples. In DNA, the CDR3 is TGCGCCAGCAGCCAGACAGGGAACACTGAAGCTTTCTTT. This codes for CASSQTGNTEAFF.